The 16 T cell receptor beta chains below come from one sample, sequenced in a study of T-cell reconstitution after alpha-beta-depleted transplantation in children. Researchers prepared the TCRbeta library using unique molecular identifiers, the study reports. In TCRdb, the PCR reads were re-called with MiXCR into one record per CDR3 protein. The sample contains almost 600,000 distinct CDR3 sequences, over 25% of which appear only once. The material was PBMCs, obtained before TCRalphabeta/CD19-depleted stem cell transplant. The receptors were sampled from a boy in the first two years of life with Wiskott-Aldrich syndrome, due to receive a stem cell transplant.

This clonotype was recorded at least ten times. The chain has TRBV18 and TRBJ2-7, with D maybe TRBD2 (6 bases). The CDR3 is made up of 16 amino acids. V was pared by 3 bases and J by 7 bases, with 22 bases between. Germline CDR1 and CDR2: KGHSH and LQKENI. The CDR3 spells CASSPDTAGSSKEQYF. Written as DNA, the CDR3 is TGTGCCAGCTCACCGGACACAGCGGGCTCATCAAAAGAGCAGTACTTC.

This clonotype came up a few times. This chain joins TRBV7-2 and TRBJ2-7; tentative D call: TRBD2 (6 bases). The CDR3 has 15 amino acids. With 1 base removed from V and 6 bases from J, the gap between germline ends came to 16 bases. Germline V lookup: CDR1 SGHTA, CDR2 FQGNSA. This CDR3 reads CASSLGFWTTGEQYF. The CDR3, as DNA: TGTGCCAGCAGCTTAGGTTTTTGGACTACGGGCGAGCAGTACTTC. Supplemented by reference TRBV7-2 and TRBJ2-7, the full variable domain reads GAGVSQSPSNKVTEKGKDVELRCDPISGHTALYWYRQSLGQGLEFLIYFQGNSAPDKSGLPSDRFSAERTGGSVSTLTIQRTQQEDSAVYLCASSLGFWTTGEQYFGPGTRLTVT.

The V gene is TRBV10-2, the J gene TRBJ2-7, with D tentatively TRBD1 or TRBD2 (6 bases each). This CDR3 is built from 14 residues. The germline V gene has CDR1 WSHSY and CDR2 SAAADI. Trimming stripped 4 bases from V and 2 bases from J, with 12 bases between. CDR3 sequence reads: CASSVGGRTYEQYF. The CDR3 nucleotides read TGCGCCAGCAGTGTAGGGGGGAGGACCTACGAGCAGTACTTC.

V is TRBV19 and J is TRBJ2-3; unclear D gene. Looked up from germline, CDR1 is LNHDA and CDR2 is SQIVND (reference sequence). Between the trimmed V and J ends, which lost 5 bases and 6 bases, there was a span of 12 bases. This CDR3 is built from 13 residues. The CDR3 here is CASSAGHGDTQYF. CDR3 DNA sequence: TGTGCCAGTAGTGCCGGTCACGGGGATACGCAGTATTTT. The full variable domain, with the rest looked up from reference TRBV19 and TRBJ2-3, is DGGITQSPKYLFRKEGQNVTLSCEQNLNHDAMYWYRQDPGQGLRLIYYSQIVNDFQKGDIAEGYSVSREKKESFPLTVTSAQKNPTAFYLCASSAGHGDTQYFGPGTRLTVL.

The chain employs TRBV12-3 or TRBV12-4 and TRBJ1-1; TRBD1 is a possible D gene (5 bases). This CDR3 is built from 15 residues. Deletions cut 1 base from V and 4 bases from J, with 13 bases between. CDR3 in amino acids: CASSLGKAGFTEAFF. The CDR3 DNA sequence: TGTGCCAGCAGTTTAGGGAAAGCAGGGTTCACTGAAGCTTTCTTT.

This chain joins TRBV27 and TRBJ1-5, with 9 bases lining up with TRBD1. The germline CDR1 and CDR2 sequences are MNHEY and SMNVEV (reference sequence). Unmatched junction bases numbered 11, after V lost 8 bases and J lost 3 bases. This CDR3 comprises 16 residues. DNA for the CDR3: TGTGCCAGCCATAAACAGGGGGCTCCAAACAATCAGCCCCAGCATTTT. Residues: CASHKQGAPNNQPQHF.

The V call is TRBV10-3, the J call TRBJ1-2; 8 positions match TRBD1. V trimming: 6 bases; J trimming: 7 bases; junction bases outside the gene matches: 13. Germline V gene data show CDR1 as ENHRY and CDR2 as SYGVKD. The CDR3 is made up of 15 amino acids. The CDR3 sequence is CAISRDRGVGGGYTF. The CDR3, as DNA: TGTGCCATCAGCCGTGACAGGGGAGTTGGTGGTGGCTACACCTTC.

The CDR3 sequence: CASSLDQGVQPQHF. The CDR3 region has the DNA TGTGCCAGCAGTTTAGATCAGGGGGTTCAGCCCCAGCATTTT. The V and J genes are TRBV28 and TRBJ1-5; 7 bases agree with TRBD1. The CDR3 runs to 14 residues. In germline, CDR1 is MDHEN, CDR2 SYDVKM. V was clipped by 2 bases and J by 6 bases; unmatched bases: 4.

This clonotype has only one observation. CDR3 loop: CATSGTGIMANTGELFF. The CDR3 DNA follows: TGTGCCACCAGTGGGACAGGGATTATGGCGAACACCGGGGAGCTGTTTTTT. The V gene is TRBV24-1, the J gene TRBJ2-2; 8 positions agree with TRBD1. The V gene's germline CDR1 is KGHDR and CDR2 SFDVKD. The CDR3 spans 17 residues. V gave up 5 bases and J gave up 0 bases; unmatched junction bases: 7.

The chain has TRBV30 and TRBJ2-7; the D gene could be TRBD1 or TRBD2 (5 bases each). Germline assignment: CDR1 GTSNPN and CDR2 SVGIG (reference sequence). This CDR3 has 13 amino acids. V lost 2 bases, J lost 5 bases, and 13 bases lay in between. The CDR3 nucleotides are TGTGCCTGGAGTCGGGACCGGCCCCACGAGCAGTACTTC. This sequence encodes CAWSRDRPHEQYF.

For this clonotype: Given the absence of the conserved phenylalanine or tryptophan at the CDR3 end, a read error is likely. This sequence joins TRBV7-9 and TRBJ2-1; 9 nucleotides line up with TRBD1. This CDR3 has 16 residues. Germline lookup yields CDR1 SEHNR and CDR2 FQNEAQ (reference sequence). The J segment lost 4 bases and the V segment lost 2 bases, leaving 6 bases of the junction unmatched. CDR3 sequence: CASSLIRDRGYNEQFS. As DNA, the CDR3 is TGTGCCAGCAGCTTAATCCGAGACAGGGGGTACAATGAGCAGTTCTCC.

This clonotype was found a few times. This chain's CDR3 is CASSLAQEQETQYF. The CDR3 DNA reads TGCGCCAGCAGCTTGGCACAGGAACAAGAGACCCAGTACTTC. The chain couples TRBV5-1 to TRBJ2-5; the D gene is possibly TRBD1 (5 bases). The CDR3 runs 14 residues. V lost 0 bases, J lost 2 bases, and 8 bases lay in between. Germline values: CDR1 SGHRS, CDR2 YFSETQ.

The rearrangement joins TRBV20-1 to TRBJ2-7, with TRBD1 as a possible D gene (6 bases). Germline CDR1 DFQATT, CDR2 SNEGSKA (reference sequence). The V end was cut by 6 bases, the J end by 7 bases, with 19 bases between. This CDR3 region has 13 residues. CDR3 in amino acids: CSASTPQGLEQYF. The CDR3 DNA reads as TGCAGTGCCAGTACCCCACAGGGCTTGGAGCAGTACTTC.

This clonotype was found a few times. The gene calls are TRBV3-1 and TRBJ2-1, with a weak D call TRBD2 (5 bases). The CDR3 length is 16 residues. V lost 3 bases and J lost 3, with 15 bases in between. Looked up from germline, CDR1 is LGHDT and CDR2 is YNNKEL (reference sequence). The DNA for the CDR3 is TGTGCCAGCAGCCACATTAGGGAGACATACTACAATGAGCAGTTCTTC. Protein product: CASSHIRETYYNEQFF.

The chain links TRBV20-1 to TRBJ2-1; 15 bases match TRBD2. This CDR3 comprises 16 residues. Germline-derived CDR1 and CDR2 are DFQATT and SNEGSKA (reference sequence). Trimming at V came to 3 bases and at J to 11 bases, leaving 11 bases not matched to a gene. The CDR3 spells CSARKAGLAGGPQQFF. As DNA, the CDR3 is TGCAGTGCTAGGAAAGCCGGACTAGCGGGAGGGCCGCAGCAGTTCTTC.

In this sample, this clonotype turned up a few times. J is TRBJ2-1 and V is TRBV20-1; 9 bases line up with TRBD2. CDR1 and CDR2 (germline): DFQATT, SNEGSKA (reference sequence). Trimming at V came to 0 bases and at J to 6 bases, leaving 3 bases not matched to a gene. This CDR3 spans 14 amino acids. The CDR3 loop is CSARDPSGTNEQFF. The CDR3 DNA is TGCAGTGCTAGAGATCCTAGCGGGACCAATGAGCAGTTCTTC.